This is a list of T cell receptor beta chains from one sample in a study of blood T cell repertoires in COVID-19. Only in-frame clones appear in the TCRdb table, and some are missing; sequencing was by immunoSEQ multiplex PCR. The sample gives roughly 180,000 clones, 80% to 90% of which show up once; 3.5% to 4% is in the top ten. Sequencing used PBMCs or T cells enriched from blood (not recorded which). These receptors all stem from a woman in her forties or fifties in a cohort exposed to, infected with or recovered from COVID-19 (not recorded which). CDR3s include the opening cysteine and the closing phenylalanine or tryptophan. D genes are given only for firm matches. Some rows mark clone size as missing; the rest say once, few, many or name a class of expanded clone.

>TRBJ2-7|few|-|TRBV7-9
CASSLAGGYEQYF
TGTGCCAGCAGCTTAGCAGGGGGCTACGAGCAGTACTTC
>TRBJ2-5|-|TRBD1|TRBV2
CASSVHRGRETQYF
TGTGCCAGCAGTGTACACAGGGGGCGGGAGACCCAGTACTTC
>TRBJ1-6|-|TRBD1|TRBV7-8
CASSSQGGLRSPLHF
TGTGCCAGCAGCTCACAGGGGGGCCTGAGGTCACCCCTCCACTTT
>TRBJ1-5|-|TRBD1|TRBV18
CASTKGTGPPSQHF
TGTGCCAGCACAAAAGGGACAGGTCCCCCTTCTCAGCATTTT
>TRBJ1-1|-|-|TRBV11-2
CASSLVLAGLNTEAFF
TGTGCCAGCAGCTTAGTGCTTGCAGGGCTGAACACTGAAGCTTTCTTT
>TRBJ1-5|-|-|TRBV5-6
CASSLYSYSNQPQHF
TGTGCCAGCAGCTTGTACAGCTATAGCAATCAGCCCCAGCATTTT
>TRBJ1-3|-|TRBD1|TRBV5-1
CASRLGTGSSGNTIYF
TGCGCCAGCAGACTCGGGACAGGGAGCTCTGGAAACACCATATATTTT
>TRBJ1-5|-|-|TRBV27
CASSRPEMHF
TGTGCCAGCAGTAGGCCGGAGATGCATTTT
>TRBJ2-7|once|-|TRBV20-1
CSARSAYEQYF
TGCAGTGCTAGGTCCGCCTACGAGCAGTACTTC
>TRBJ2-3|-|TRBD2|TRBV2
CATFPTTGTAGGFTDTQYF
TGTGCCACCTTCCCGACGACAGGGACAGCGGGGGGTTTCACAGATACGCAGTATTTT
>TRBJ2-3|-|-|TRBV9
CASSPRAYTVRIPAGSTDTQYF
TGTGCCAGCAGCCCGAGGGCTTACACAGTTCGGATCCCCGCGGGGAGCACAGATACGCAGTATTTT
>TRBJ1-6|once|-|TRBV5-6
CASSFQLNISPLHF
TGTGCCAGCAGCTTTCAATTGAACATTTCACCCCTCCACTTT
>TRBJ2-1|-|TRBD2|TRBV23-1
CASSQLAGPYNEQFF
TGCGCCAGCAGTCAGCTAGCGGGCCCCTACAATGAGCAGTTCTTC
>TRBJ1-1|-|-|TRBV4-3
CASSQAQGATEAFF
TGCGCCAGCAGCCAAGCTCAGGGTGCCACTGAAGCTTTCTTT
>TRBJ1-1|-|TRBD1|TRBV5-1
CASSLTGQVNTEAFF
TGCGCCAGCAGCCTAACGGGACAGGTGAACACTGAAGCTTTCTTT
>TRBJ2-6|-|-|TRBV10-3
CAISEEVVGGANVLTF
TGTGCCATCAGTGAGGAGGTGGTTGGAGGGGCCAACGTCCTGACTTTC
>TRBJ2-1|-|TRBD2|TRBV28
CASSPSSGSSYNEQFF
TGTGCCAGCAGCCCCTCGAGCGGGAGCTCCTACAATGAGCAGTTCTTC
>TRBJ2-5|-|TRBD1|TRBV28
CASSLGQPEETQYF
TGTGCCAGCAGTTTGGGACAGCCAGAAGAGACCCAGTACTTC
>TRBJ2-5|-|TRBD2|TRBV5-1
CASSWALAGERETQYF
TGCGCCAGCAGCTGGGCTCTAGCGGGGGAACGCGAGACCCAGTACTTC
>TRBJ1-4|-|-|TRBV12-3/TRBV12-4
CASTGSNEKLFF
TGTGCCAGCACGGGATCTAATGAAAAACTGTTTTTT
>TRBJ2-1|-|TRBD1|TRBV19
CASSTLLGTATKRSIRFF
TGTGCCAGTAGTACCCTTTTAGGGACAGCCACGAAGAGATCGATCCGGTTCTTC
>TRBJ1-1|-|TRBD1|TRBV18
CASSPQGAGTEAFF
TGTGCCAGCTCACCGCAGGGGGCGGGGACTGAAGCTTTCTTT
>TRBJ2-6|-|-|TRBV6-5
CASRRSGANVLTF
TGTGCCAGCCGGAGGTCTGGGGCCAACGTCCTGACTTTC
>TRBJ2-3|-|-|TRBV18
CASSPTPGPGTQYF
TGTGCCAGCTCACCTACTCCAGGCCCCGGTACGCAGTATTTT
>TRBJ2-1|-|-|TRBV13
CASSLIPSAPPPKMEGSSYNEQFF
TGTGCCAGCAGCTTAATCCCGAGCGCCCCCCCGCCGAAGATGGAGGGAAGCTCCTACAATGAGCAGTTCTTC
>TRBJ2-3|-|TRBD1|TRBV5-1
CASSLSGQGYTDTQYF
TGCGCCAGCAGCTTGTCCGGACAGGGGTACACAGATACGCAGTATTTT
>TRBJ1-2|-|-|TRBV24-1
CATSDSRETFNYGYTF
TGTGCCACCAGTGATTCCAGGGAAACATTTAACTATGGCTACACCTTC
>TRBJ2-4|once|-|TRBV11-2
CASSLNPGSENIQYF
TGTGCCAGCAGCCTAAATCCAGGGTCCGAAAACATTCAGTACTTC
>TRBJ2-7|-|TRBD2|TRBV4-3
CASSQRLTSGGSYEQYF
TGCGCCAGCAGCCAACGCTTGACTAGCGGGGGGTCCTACGAGCAGTACTTC
>TRBJ2-5|-|TRBD1|TRBV27
CASKKPGQGQETQYF
TGTGCCAGCAAAAAACCGGGACAGGGGCAAGAGACCCAGTACTTC
>TRBJ2-7|-|-|TRBV6-5
CASPAGERSAIEQYF
TGTGCCAGCCCGGCAGGGGAGCGGTCGGCTATAGAGCAGTACTTC
>TRBJ2-7|-|-|TRBV2
CASRRDRNSYEQYF
TGTGCCAGCAGGAGAGACAGAAACTCCTACGAGCAGTACTTC
>TRBJ2-7|-|TRBD1|TRBV28
CASSPPGQYYEQYF
TGTGCCAGCAGTCCCCCGGGACAGTACTACGAGCAGTACTTC
>TRBJ2-5|-|TRBD2|TRBV3-1/TRBV3-2
CASAIISGGETQYF
TGTGCCAGCGCTATAATCTCCGGGGGGGAGACCCAGTACTTC
>TRBJ1-5|-|-|TRBV6-5
CASSYQGSNQPQHF
TGTGCCAGCAGTTACCAGGGATCTAATCAGCCCCAGCATTTT
>TRBJ1-1|few|-|TRBV27
CASGGYTEAFF
TGTGCCAGCGGAGGGTATACTGAAGCTTTCTTT
>TRBJ2-7|-|-|TRBV10-1
CASSVGSSYEQYF
TGCGCCAGCAGTGTTGGCAGCTCCTACGAGCAGTACTTC